In this sample, the clone carrying this T cell receptor (beta chain) turned up a few times. Losses at the gene ends were 5 bases for V and 9 bases for J; bases not matched to a gene: 8. This CDR3 comprises 14 residues. Germline V gene sequence: CDR1 DFQATT, CDR2 SNEGSKA (reference sequence). One entry per CDR3 protein results from TCRdb running MiXCR on the 5' RACE reads. Here the sample spans a few hundred thousand distinct CDR3 sequences, approximately 25% being singletons. The source of the sample is a study of T-cell memory formation after mild COVID-19. The sequence derives from an adult woman who had mild COVID-19 (a few samples of this study predate the infection). Cell type and time point are not known. The V gene is TRBV20-1, the J gene TRBJ2-1; 12 positions agree with TRBD2. Sequencing was carried out using PBMCs or a T cell subset sorted from them (not recorded which). In nucleotides, the CDR3 is TGCAGTGCTCCACGACTAGCGGGAGCGAGTGAGCAGTTCTTC. Translated, it gives CSAPRLAGASEQFF.